These 29 T cell receptor beta chains originate from one sample sequenced in a study of cytomegalovirus exposure and HLA in healthy donors. In the PCR, 60 Vbeta and 13 Jbeta primers were used. Here immunoSEQ multiplex PCR was the method, and the copy in TCRdb shows in-frame clones only, minus some. The data contain about 140,000 clones, roughly four fifths of them seen just once; the ten biggest clones take up 9% to 10%. The material sequenced was PBMCs. These TCRs come from a woman in her sixties in good health and CMV-seropositive.

The rearrangement uses TRBV27 and TRBJ2-3, with 10 bases aligning to TRBD2. Germline V CDR1 and CDR2: MNHEY, SMNVEV (reference sequence). The CDR3 is 16 amino acids. V lost 11 bases, J lost 2 bases, and 13 bases stayed unmatched. For the CDR3, the DNA is TGTGCCGGAACCTTTTTAGCGGGGGGTTTCACAGATACGCAGTATTTT. Its protein product is CAGTFLAGGFTDTQYF.

The chain links TRBV7-8 to TRBJ1-5; D gene unclear. The CDR3 is 14 amino acids. The V and J ends lost 5 bases and 0 bases respectively, with 8 bases between them. Per germline, CDR1 SGHVS and CDR2 FQNEAQ. The CDR3 nucleotides are TGTGCCAGCAGCGTAACACATAGCAATCAGCCCCAGCATTTT. Translation: CASSVTHSNQPQHF.

The rearrangement links TRBV2 to TRBJ2-7; possible D gene TRBD2, 5 bases. This CDR3 has 15 residues. The germline CDR1 and CDR2 sequences are SNHLY and FYNNEI. The ends were cut back, 4 bases at V and 0 bases at J, with 13 bases in the middle. The CDR3 loop is CASSGETPPSYEQYF. CDR3 DNA: TGTGCCAGCAGTGGGGAGACTCCTCCCTCCTACGAGCAGTACTTC.

V and J are TRBV28 and TRBJ2-1; 7 bases are shared with TRBD1. CDR1 and CDR2 from the germline V gene are MDHEN and SYDVKM. The CDR3 is 14 residues long. J gave up 6 bases and V 6 bases, and 8 bases lay outside the gene matches. CDR3 bases: TGTGCCAGCAGCTCGGGACAGCGATTCAATGAGCAGTTCTTC. It yields the protein CASSSGQRFNEQFF.

The rearrangement joins TRBV4-3 to TRBJ2-2; the D gene is possibly TRBD1 (5 bases). Per the germline V gene, CDR1 is LGHNA and CDR2 is YSLEER. V lost 1 base and J lost 4, with 19 bases in between. The CDR3 extends over 18 amino acids. The CDR3 spells CASSQGVSGRDGTGELFF. For the CDR3, the DNA is TGCGCCAGCAGCCAAGGTGTATCGGGCAGGGATGGCACCGGGGAGCTGTTTTTT.

This clone appeared a few times. This chain uses TRBV5-5 with TRBJ1-2, with 8 bases identical to TRBD1. CDR1 SGHKS and CDR2 YYEKEE come from the germline V gene (reference sequence). CDR3 size: 16 residues. Germline trimming cut 0 bases from V and 4 bases from J; bases unmatched to any gene: 8. The CDR3 bases are TGTGCCAGCAGCTTGGTTCTTACTGGGACAGGCTATGGCTACACCTTC. Amino acids: CASSLVLTGTGYGYTF.

This chain uses TRBV7-2 with TRBJ2-3, with TRBD2 matching over 8 bases. This CDR3 has 14 amino acids. Germline V lookup: CDR1 SGHTA, CDR2 FQGNSA. V lost 5 bases, J lost 2 bases, and 3 bases stayed unmatched. The CDR3 loop is CASSLSGATDTQYF. CDR3 DNA: TGTGCCAGCAGCCTTAGCGGGGCCACAGATACGCAGTATTTT. Filled out from reference TRBV7-2 and TRBJ2-3, the complete variable domain reads GAGVSQSPSNKVTEKGKDVELRCDPISGHTALYWYRQSLGQGLEFLIYFQGNSAPDKSGLPSDRFSAERTGGSVSTLTIQRTQQEDSAVYLCASSLSGATDTQYFGPGTRLTVL.

The CDR3, as DNA: TGTGCCAGCAGTTACTCCTCGGGGAGTGCTGGAAACACCATATATTTT. It codes for CASSYSSGSAGNTIYF. This chain connects TRBV6-5 to TRBJ1-3, with D hard to call. V was shortened by 0 bases and J by 2 bases, with 11 bases between the two germline ends. Germline values: CDR1 MNHEY, CDR2 SVGAGI. The CDR3 covers 16 residues.

This clone was detected only once. The V and J genes are TRBV7-9 and TRBJ2-3, with TRBD2 matching 9 bases. Germline loops: CDR1 SEHNR, CDR2 FQNEAQ (reference sequence). V was clipped by 5 bases and J by 5 bases; unmatched bases: 17. The CDR3 has 18 residues. The CDR3 bases are TGTGCCAGCAGCCGACGGACGGGGGCGGGAGGGAAGGGAGATACGCAGTATTTT. Translation gives CASSRRTGAGGKGDTQYF.

This chain joins TRBV11-2 and TRBJ2-2; a weak D match, TRBD1 (6 bases). Germline V CDR1 and CDR2: SGHAT, FQNNGV. V lost 5 bases and J 6 bases, leaving 16 bases between the germline ends. CDR3 length: 15 amino acids. CDR3 protein: CASSVAYRASGELFF. CDR3 nucleotides: TGTGCCAGCAGCGTAGCCTACAGGGCCTCCGGGGAGCTGTTTTTT. The complete variable domain, with remaining parts taken from reference TRBV11-2 and TRBJ2-2, reads EAGVAQSPRYKIIEKRQSVAFWCNPISGHATLYWYQQILGQGPKLLIQFQNNGVVDDSQLPKDRFSAERLKGVDSTLKIQPAKLEDSAVYLCASSVAYRASGELFFGEGSRLTVL.

This clone was found a few times. The rearrangement joins TRBV7-2 to TRBJ2-3; tentatively, D is TRBD1 (5 bases). CDR3 length: 15 residues. Trimming took off 5 bases at V and 5 bases at J, with 17 bases between the two ends. CDR1 and CDR2 (germline): SGHTA, FQGNSA. CDR3 sequence: CASSPGLAQGDTQYF. The CDR3 nucleotides read TGTGCCAGCAGCCCCGGCCTGGCCCAGGGAGATACGCAGTATTTT.

The V gene is TRBV2, the J gene TRBJ2-2; D remains ambiguous. Germline CDR1 is SNHLY and CDR2 is FYNNEI. V lost 8 bases to trimming and J lost 6 bases, with 10 bases between them. The CDR3 is made up of 12 amino acids. The CDR3 coding sequence is TGTGCCAGCGGCATAAGATCCGGGGAGCTGTTTTTT. The encoded protein is CASGIRSGELFF.

The gene calls are TRBV2 and TRBJ1-5; D gene uncertain. CDR1 is SNHLY and CDR2 is FYNNEI in the germline V gene. The CDR3 is 16 residues long. V was trimmed by 3 bases and J by 2 bases, leaving 14 bases between them. The CDR3 bases are TGTGCCAGCAGTGATCCGGGAGGGCTAGGCAATCAGCCCCAGCATTTT. Amino acid sequence: CASSDPGGLGNQPQHF.

V is TRBV9 and J is TRBJ2-6; no firm D call. Between the trimmed V and J ends, which lost 4 bases and 0 bases, there was a span of 14 bases. Looked up from germline, CDR1 is SGDLS and CDR2 is YYNGEE. CDR3 length: 17 residues. The CDR3 protein is CASSSAVRPSGANVLTF. CDR3 bases: TGTGCCAGCAGCTCAGCAGTGAGGCCCTCTGGGGCCAACGTCCTGACTTTC.

The chain joins TRBV7-9 to TRBJ1-1; D gene unclear. V was pared by 4 bases and J by 1 base, with 13 bases between. The CDR3 covers 15 residues. In germline, CDR1 is SEHNR, CDR2 FQNEAQ (reference sequence). The CDR3 bases are TGTGCCAGCAGCTCGATCGGACGGGAGAACACTGAAGCTTTCTTT. Its protein product is CASSSIGRENTEAFF.

This chain joins TRBV28 and TRBJ1-2; 9 bases are a match to TRBD1. The germline V gene has CDR1 MDHEN and CDR2 SYDVKM. V shed 4 bases and J 3 bases; nucleotides not matched to a gene: 3. The CDR3 contains 14 residues. The CDR3, as DNA: TGTGCCAGCAGTTCACAGGGGGCAGACTATGGCTACACCTTC. The encoded protein is CASSSQGADYGYTF.

The chain uses TRBV30 and TRBJ1-4, with TRBD1 matching 8 bases. V dropped 0 bases and J dropped 7; count of bases not matched to a gene: 16. The CDR3 is made up of 18 amino acids. Germline lookup yields CDR1 GTSNPN and CDR2 SVGIG (reference sequence). The chain's CDR3 is CAWSVTVKRTGSGEKLFF. The CDR3 DNA reads TGTGCCTGGAGTGTAACGGTTAAAAGGACAGGGAGTGGTGAAAAACTGTTTTTT.

The rearrangement joins TRBV4-3 to TRBJ2-3; D unresolved. The CDR3 covers 12 residues. V lost 4 bases, J lost 4 bases, and 6 bases lay in between. The germline V gene encodes CDR1 LGHNA and CDR2 YSLEER. CDR3 in DNA: TGCGCCAGCAGCCGAGTCCCAGATACGCAGTATTTT. Its translation: CASSRVPDTQYF.

This chain connects TRBV28 to TRBJ2-2, with 8 nucleotides matching TRBD1. The CDR3 totals 16 residues. The germline CDR1 and CDR2 sequences are MDHEN and SYDVKM. J gave up 4 bases and V 5 bases, and 9 bases lay outside the gene matches. CDR3 loop: CASSPRTGQGTGELFF. The CDR3 region has the DNA TGTGCCAGCAGTCCCCGAACTGGACAGGGCACCGGGGAGCTGTTTTTT.

The chain has TRBV15 and TRBJ2-7; 8 nucleotides agree with TRBD1. The CDR3 extends over 15 amino acids. CDR1 is LNHNV and CDR2 is YYDKDF in the germline V gene (reference sequence). Losses at the gene ends were 3 bases for V and 6 bases for J; bases not matched to a gene: 10. The CDR3 reads CATSRAGTGKPEQYF. The CDR3 coding sequence is TGTGCCACCAGCAGGGCGGGGACAGGTAAACCCGAGCAGTACTTC.

CDR3 nucleotide sequence: TGTGCCAGCAGGGGACAGGGGGTTGACGAGCAGTACTTC. Amino acid sequence: CASRGQGVDEQYF. The rearrangement joins TRBV6-5 to TRBJ2-7, with 11 positions matching TRBD1. The V gene end was trimmed by 6 bases and the J gene end by 5 bases; junction bases not matched to a gene: 3. Germline-derived CDR1 and CDR2 are MNHEY and SVGAGI. The length of the CDR3 is 13 residues.

The chain carries TRBV7-2 and TRBJ2-3; possibly TRBD1 for D (6 bases). Germline V gene lookup returns CDR1 SGHTA and CDR2 FQGNSA. The CDR3 has 15 amino acids. V was cut by 7 bases and J by 11 bases, with 25 bases left in between. Here the CDR3 reads CASNKITGTSGLQYF. The CDR3 DNA sequence: TGTGCCAGCAACAAAATAACCGGGACAAGCGGATTGCAGTATTTT.

The chain combines TRBV7-2 with TRBJ2-7; TRBD2 aligns across 9 bases. CDR1 and CDR2 from the germline V gene are SGHTA and FQGNSA. This CDR3 region has 13 residues. Unmatched junction bases numbered 2, after V lost 4 bases and J lost 4 bases. The CDR3 DNA sequence: TGTGCCAGCAGCTCGACTAGCGGATACGAGCAGTACTTC. Amino acid sequence: CASSSTSGYEQYF.

The rearrangement joins TRBV5-4 to TRBJ1-1, with 9 bases lining up with TRBD1. The germline gives CDR1 SGHNT, CDR2 YYREEE (reference sequence). There are 15 residues in the CDR3. The V segment lost 4 bases and the J segment 2 bases; nucleotides outside the gene matches: 6. CDR3 region: CASSARQGGNTEAFF. The CDR3 coding sequence is TGTGCCAGCAGCGCCCGACAGGGGGGTAACACTGAAGCTTTCTTT.

The chain recombines TRBV28 with TRBJ2-7; perhaps TRBD1 as D (6 bases). This CDR3 spans 16 amino acids. V was pared by 4 bases and J by 3 bases, with 19 bases between. CDR1 and CDR2 (germline): MDHEN, SYDVKM. DNA of the CDR3: TGTGCCAGCAGTTCCCCCGTCGTAGGACAGAACTACGAGCAGTACTTC. Its translation: CASSSPVVGQNYEQYF. Supplemented by reference TRBV28 and TRBJ2-7, the full variable domain reads DVKVTQSSRYLVKRTGEKVFLECVQDMDHENMFWYRQDPGLGLRLIYFSYDVKMKEKGDIPEGYSVSREKKERFSLILESASTNQTSMYLCASSSPVVGQNYEQYFGPGTRLTVT.

The rearrangement links TRBV29-1 to TRBJ2-5; 9 positions agree with TRBD1. Germline CDR1 SQVTM, CDR2 ANQGSEA. The CDR3 is 16 residues long. After removal of 6 bases from V and 1 base from J, the junction contained 12 bases not matched to a gene. The CDR3 bases are TGCAGCGTGGACGACCTCCGGGACAGGGTCCAAGAGACCCAGTACTTC. It encodes CSVDDLRDRVQETQYF.

This clone came up once. The chain couples TRBV28 to TRBJ1-4; D may be TRBD1 (6 bases). Germline CDR1 and CDR2: MDHEN and SYDVKM. The V gene lost 3 bases and the J gene lost 7 bases, with 12 bases spanning the gap. The CDR3 runs 14 residues. CDR3 nucleotides: TGTGCCAGCAGTTTCTGGGGACACCCTGAAAAACTGTTTTTT. Residues: CASSFWGHPEKLFF.

The V call is TRBV29-1, the J call TRBJ1-1; D perhaps matches TRBD1 (5 bases). The CDR3 length is 14 residues. Trimming stripped 0 bases from V and 6 bases from J, with 14 bases between. CDR1 and CDR2 from the germline V gene are SQVTM and ANQGSEA. This CDR3 reads CSVEEVPGSSEAFF. The CDR3 nucleotides are TGCAGCGTTGAAGAGGTGCCAGGGTCGTCTGAAGCTTTCTTT. Full variable domain (outside the CDR3, taken from reference TRBV29-1 and TRBJ1-1): SAVISQKPSRDICQRGTSLTIQCQVDSQVTMMFWYRQQPGQSLTLIATANQGSEATYESGFVIDKFPISRPNLTFSTLTVSNMSPEDSSIYLCSVEEVPGSSEAFFGQGTRLTVV.

This rearrangement joins TRBV7-9 to TRBJ2-3, with a possible D match to TRBD1 (5 bases). The germline CDR1 and CDR2 sequences are SEHNR and FQNEAQ (reference sequence). CDR3 length equals 14 residues. V lost 4 bases, J lost 1 base, and 9 bases lay in between. This chain's CDR3 is CASSSQGGTDTQYF. In DNA, the CDR3 is TGTGCCAGCAGCTCCCAAGGGGGCACAGATACGCAGTATTTT.